This record looks at one TCR beta chain sequence and its context. Specimens obtained from alopecia areata patients comprised lesional scalp punch biopsies and peripheral blood. The sequencing template was cDNA reverse transcribed from extracted RNA. The repertoire was sequenced with immunoSEQ multiplex PCR; TCRdb's copy has only in-frame clones and lacks some. The sample yields 150,000 to 200,000 clones, approximately 56% seen once. This entry comes from a study of CD8+ T cells in alopecia areata. The clonotype was recovered from a human donor with alopecia areata. Sequenced material: CD4+ T cells sorted from blood, taken at week 0.

The CDR3 loop reads CSVERRFTTEAFF. The CDR3 nucleotides read TGCAGCGTTGAGCGGAGATTTACCACTGAAGCTTTCTTT. V gene TRBV29-1 combines with J gene TRBJ1-1, with D unclear. The CDR3 has 13 residues. CDR1 is SQVTM and CDR2 is ANQGSEA in the germline V gene. Trimming took 3 bases from V and 4 from J, leaving 12 bases between them.